The source of this TCR beta chain is a study of blood T cell repertoires in COVID-19. There are a few counts of this clone. Germline and junction disagree at one end, which may indicate a read error. The germline gives CDR1 SGHTA, CDR2 FQGNSA. The CDR3 spans 13 residues. Clones were sequenced by immunoSEQ multiplex PCR, and TCRdb holds only the in-frame ones, with some missing. The sample consists of 75,000 to 100,000 clones, roughly 85% of them appearing once. The receptor's source is a human donor in a cohort sampled during active COVID-19. What was sequenced was peripheral blood. The chain carries TRBV7-2 and TRBJ1-2; 9 bases line up with TRBD1. The CDR3 loop is CASSPGTGPRPRF. The CDR3 DNA follows: TGTGCCAGCAGCCCCGGGACAGGGCCGCGCCCCCGCTTC.